This TCR beta chain was documented in a study of blood T cell repertoires in COVID-19. Study-wide background: Samples came from the United States, Italy and Spain, spanning acute and convalescent COVID-19.

Libraries were prepared by immunoSEQ multiplex PCR; TCRdb keeps only in-frame clonotypes and omits some of them. The data contain around 370,000 clones, 88% of them singletons. Cohort assignment relied on participant-reported clinical history. The recovered donors of Cohort 3 showed two negative PCRs, clearance, or symptom resolution. The CDR3 covers 19 residues. The germline CDR1 and CDR2 sequences are SGDLS and YYNGEE. V lost 4 bases and J lost 0; bases outside the gene matches: 13. V is TRBV9 and J is TRBJ2-6; the match to TRBD2 covers 7 bases. Sequenced input: PBMCs or T cells enriched from blood (not recorded which). This TCR was sampled from a woman under 30 who had recovered from COVID-19. The DNA for the CDR3 is TGTGCCAGCAGCTCCCGGGACTACCCCACGAGCTCTGGGGCCAACGTCCTGACTTTC. This encodes CASSSRDYPTSSGANVLTF.